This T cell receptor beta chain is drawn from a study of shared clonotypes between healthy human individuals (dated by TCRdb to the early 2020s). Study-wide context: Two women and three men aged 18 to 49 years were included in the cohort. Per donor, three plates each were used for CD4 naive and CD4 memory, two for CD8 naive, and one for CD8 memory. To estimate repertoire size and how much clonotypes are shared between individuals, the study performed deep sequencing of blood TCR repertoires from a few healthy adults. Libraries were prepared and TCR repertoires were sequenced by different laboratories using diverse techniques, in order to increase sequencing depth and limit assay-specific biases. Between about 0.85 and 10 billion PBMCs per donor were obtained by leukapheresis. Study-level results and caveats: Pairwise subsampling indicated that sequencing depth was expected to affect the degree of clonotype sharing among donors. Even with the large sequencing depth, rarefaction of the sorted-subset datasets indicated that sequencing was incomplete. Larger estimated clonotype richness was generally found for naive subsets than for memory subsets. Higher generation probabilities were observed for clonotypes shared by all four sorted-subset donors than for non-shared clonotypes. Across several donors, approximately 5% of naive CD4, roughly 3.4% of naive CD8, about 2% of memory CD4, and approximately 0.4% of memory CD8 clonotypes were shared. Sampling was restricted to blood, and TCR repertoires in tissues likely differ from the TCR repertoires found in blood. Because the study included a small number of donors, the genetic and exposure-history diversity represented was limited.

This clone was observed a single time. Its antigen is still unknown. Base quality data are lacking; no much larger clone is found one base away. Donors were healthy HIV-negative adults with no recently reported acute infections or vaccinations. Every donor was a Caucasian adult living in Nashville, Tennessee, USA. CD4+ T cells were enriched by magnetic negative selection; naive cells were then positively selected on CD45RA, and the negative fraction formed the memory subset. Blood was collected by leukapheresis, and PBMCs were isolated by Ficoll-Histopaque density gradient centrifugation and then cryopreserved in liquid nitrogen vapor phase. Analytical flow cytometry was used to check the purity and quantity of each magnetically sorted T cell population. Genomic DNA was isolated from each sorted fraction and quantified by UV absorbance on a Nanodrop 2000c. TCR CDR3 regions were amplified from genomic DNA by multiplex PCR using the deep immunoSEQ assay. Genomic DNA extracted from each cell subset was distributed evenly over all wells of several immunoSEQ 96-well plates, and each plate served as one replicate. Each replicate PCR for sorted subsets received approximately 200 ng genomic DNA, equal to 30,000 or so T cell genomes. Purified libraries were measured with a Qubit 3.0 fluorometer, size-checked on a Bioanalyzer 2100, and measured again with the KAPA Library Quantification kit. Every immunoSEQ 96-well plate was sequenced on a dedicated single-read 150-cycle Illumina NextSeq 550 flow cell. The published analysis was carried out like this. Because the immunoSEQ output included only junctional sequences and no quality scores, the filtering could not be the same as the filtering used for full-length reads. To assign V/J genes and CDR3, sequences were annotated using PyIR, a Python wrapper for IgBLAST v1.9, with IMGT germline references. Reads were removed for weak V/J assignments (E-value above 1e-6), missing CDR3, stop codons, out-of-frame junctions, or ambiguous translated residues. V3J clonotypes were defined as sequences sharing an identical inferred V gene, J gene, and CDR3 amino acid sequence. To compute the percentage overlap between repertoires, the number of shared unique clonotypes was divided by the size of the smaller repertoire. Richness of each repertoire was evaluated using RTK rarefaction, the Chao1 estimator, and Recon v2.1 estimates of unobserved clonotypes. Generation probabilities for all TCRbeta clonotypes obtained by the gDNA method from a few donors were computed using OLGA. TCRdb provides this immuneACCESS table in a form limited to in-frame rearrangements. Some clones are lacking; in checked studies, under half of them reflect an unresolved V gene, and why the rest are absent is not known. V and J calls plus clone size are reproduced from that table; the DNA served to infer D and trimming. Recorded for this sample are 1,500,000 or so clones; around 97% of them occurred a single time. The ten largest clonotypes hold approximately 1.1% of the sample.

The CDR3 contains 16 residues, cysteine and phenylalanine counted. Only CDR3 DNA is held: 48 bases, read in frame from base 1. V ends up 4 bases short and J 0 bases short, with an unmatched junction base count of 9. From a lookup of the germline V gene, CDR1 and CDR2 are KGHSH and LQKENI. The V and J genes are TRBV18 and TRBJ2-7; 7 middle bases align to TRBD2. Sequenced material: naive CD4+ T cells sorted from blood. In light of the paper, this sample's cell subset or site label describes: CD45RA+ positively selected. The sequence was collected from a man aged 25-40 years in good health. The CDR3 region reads CASSLPGQRGSYEQYF. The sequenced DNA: TGTGCCAGCTCACTCCCGGGCCAGCGGGGCTCCTACGAGCAGTACTTC.